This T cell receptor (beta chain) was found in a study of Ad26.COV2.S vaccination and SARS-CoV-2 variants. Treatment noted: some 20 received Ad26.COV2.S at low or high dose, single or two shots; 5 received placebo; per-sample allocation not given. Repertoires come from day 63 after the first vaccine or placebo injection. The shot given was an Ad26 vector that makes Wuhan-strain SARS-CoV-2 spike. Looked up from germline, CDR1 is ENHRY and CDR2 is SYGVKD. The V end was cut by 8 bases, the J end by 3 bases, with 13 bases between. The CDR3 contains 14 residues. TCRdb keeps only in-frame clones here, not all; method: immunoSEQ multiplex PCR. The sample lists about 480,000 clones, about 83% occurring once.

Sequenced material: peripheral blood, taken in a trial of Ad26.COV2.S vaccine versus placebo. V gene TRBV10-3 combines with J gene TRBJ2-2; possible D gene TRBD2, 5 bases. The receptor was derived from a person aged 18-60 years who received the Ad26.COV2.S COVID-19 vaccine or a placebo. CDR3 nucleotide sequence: TGTGCCATCGGTGCGGGTTTGGACACCGGGGAGCTGTTTTTT. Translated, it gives CAIGAGLDTGELFF.